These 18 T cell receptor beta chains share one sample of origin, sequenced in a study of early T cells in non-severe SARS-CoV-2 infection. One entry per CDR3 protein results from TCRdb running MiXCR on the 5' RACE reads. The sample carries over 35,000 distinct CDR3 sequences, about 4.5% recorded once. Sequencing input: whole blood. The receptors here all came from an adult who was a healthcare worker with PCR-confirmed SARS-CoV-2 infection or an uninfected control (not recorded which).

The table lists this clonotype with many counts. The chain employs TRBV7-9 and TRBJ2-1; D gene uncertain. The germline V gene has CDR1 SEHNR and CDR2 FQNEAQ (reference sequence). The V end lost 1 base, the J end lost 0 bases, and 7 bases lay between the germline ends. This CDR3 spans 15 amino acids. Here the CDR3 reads CASSLDPSSYNEQFF. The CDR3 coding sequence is TGTGCCAGCAGCTTAGATCCTAGCTCCTACAATGAGCAGTTCTTC.

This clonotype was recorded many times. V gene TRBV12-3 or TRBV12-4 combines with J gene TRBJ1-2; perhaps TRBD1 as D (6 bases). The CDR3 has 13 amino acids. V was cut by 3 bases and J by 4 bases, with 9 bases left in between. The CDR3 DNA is TGTGCCAGCAGTTTTAGGGGGGCCTATGGCTACACCTTC. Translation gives CASSFRGAYGYTF.

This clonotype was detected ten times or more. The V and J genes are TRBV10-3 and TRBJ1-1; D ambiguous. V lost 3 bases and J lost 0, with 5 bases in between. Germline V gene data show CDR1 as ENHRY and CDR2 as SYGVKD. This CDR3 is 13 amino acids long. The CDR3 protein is CAISEVLNTEAFF. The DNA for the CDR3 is TGTGCCATCAGTGAAGTACTGAACACTGAAGCTTTCTTT.

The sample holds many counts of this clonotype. CDR3 region: CASTNYNEQFF. CDR3 nucleotides: TGTGCCAGCACCAACTACAATGAGCAGTTCTTC. This sequence joins TRBV7-2 and TRBJ2-1; no reliable D call. The V and J ends lost 7 bases and 3 bases respectively, with 4 bases between them. The CDR3 contains 11 residues. The germline V gene has CDR1 SGHTA and CDR2 FQGNSA.

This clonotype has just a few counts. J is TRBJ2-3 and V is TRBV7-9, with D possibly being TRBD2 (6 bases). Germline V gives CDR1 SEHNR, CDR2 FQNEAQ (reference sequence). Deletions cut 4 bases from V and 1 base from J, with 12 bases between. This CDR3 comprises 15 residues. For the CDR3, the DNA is TGTGCCAGCAGCTCGAAGCGGGTCCGCACAGATACGCAGTATTTT. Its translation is CASSSKRVRTDTQYF. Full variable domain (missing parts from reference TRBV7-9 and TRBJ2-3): DTGVSQNPRHKITKRGQNVTFRCDPISEHNRLYWYRQTLGQGPEFLTYFQNEAQLEKSRLLSDRFSAERPKGSFSTLEIQRTEQGDSAMYLCASSSKRVRTDTQYFGPGTRLTVL.

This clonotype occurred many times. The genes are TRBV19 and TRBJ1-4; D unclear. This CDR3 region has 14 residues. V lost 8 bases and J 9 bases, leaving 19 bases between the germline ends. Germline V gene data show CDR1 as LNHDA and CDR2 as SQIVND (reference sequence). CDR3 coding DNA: TGTGCCAGTGGAAGTCCCCTTGTGGGTAAAAAACTGTTTTTT. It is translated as CASGSPLVGKKLFF.

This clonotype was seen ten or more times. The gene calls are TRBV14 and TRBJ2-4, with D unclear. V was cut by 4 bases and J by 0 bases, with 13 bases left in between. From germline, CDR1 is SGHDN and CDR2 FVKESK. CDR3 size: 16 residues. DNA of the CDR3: TGTGCCAGCAGCCCAGCACATGGTAAAGCCAAAAACATTCAGTACTTC. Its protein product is CASSPAHGKAKNIQYF.

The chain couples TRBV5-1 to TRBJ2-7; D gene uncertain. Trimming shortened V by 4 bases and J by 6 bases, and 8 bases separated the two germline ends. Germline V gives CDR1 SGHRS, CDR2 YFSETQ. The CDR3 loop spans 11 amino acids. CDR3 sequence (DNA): TGCGCCAGCAGCACCGTGGGCGAGCAGTACTTC. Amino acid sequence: CASSTVGEQYF.

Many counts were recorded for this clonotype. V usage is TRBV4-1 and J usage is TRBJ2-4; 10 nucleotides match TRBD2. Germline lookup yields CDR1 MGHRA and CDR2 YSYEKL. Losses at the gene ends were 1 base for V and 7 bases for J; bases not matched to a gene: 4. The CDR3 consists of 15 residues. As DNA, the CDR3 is TGCGCCAGCAGCCAAGGAATTAGCGGGGGGAACATTCAGTACTTC. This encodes CASSQGISGGNIQYF.

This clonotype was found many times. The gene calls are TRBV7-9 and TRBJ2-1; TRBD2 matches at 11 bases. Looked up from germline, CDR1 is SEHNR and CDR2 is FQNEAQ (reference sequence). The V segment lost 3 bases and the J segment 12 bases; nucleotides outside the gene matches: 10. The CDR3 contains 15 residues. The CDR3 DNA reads TGTGCCAGCAGCTTCTTGACTAGCGGGGTTTTAGGGCAGTTCTTC. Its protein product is CASSFLTSGVLGQFF.

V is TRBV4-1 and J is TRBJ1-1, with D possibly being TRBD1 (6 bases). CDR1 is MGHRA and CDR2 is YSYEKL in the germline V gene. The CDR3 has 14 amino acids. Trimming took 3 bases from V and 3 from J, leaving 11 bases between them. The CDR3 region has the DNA TGCGCCAGCAGCCATTCGACAGGATACACTGAAGCTTTCTTT. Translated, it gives CASSHSTGYTEAFF.

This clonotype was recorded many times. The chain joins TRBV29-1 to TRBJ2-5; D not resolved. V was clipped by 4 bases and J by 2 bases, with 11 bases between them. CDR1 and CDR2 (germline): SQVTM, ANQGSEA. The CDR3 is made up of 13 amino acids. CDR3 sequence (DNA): TGCAGCGTTGGATGGCGGAATCAAGAGACCCAGTACTTC. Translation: CSVGWRNQETQYF.

CDR3 amino acids: CSVVSGGANTGELFF. CDR3 sequence (DNA): TGCAGCGTTGTCAGTGGCGGAGCGAACACCGGGGAGCTGTTTTTT. The chain recombines TRBV29-1 with TRBJ2-2, with D hard to call. Trimming removed 4 bases from V and 0 bases from J, with 12 bases in between. The CDR3 contains 15 residues. Germline-derived CDR1 and CDR2 are SQVTM and ANQGSEA.

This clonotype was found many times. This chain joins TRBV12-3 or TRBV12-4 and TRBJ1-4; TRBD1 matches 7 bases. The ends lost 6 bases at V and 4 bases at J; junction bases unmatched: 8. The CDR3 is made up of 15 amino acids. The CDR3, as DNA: TGTGCCAGCAGCCCCGGGGACAGCATTAATGAAAAACTGTTTTTT. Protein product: CASSPGDSINEKLFF.

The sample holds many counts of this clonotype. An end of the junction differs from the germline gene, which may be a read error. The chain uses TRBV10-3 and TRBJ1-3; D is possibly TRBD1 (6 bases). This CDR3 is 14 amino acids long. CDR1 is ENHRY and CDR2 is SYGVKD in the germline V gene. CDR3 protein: CAITGESSENTIYF. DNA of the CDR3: TGTGCCATCACAGGGGAGAGCTCTGAAAACACCATATATTTT.

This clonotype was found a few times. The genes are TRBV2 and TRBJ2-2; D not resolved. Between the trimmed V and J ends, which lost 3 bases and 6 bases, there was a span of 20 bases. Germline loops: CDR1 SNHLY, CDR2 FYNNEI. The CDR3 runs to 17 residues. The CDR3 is CASSEGPGRSVPGELFF. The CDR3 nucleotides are TGTGCCAGCAGTGAGGGCCCCGGCCGGTCCGTGCCCGGGGAGCTGTTTTTT.

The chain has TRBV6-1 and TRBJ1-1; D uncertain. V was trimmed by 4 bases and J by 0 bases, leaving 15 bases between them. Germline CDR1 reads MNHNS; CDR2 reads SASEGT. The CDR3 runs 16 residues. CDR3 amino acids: CASSGSQPFLNTEAFF. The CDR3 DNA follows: TGTGCCAGCAGTGGTTCACAGCCCTTCCTGAACACTGAAGCTTTCTTT.

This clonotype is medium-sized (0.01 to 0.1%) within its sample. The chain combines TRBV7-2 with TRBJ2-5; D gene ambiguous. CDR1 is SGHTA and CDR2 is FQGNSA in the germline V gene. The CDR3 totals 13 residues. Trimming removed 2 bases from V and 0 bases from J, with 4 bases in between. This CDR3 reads CASSLMYQETQYF. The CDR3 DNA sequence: TGTGCCAGCAGCTTAATGTACCAAGAGACCCAGTACTTC. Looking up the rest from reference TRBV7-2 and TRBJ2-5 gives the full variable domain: GAGVSQSPSNKVTEKGKDVELRCDPISGHTALYWYRQSLGQGLEFLIYFQGNSAPDKSGLPSDRFSAERTGGSVSTLTIQRTQQEDSAVYLCASSLMYQETQYFGPGTRLLVL.